The following is a TCR beta chain sequence with its context. The sample is drawn from a study of T cell changes during pregnancy in multiple sclerosis. Assay: immunoSEQ multiplex PCR; the TCRdb copy retains only in-frame clones and omits some. The sample lists roughly 42,000 clones; around nine tenths were seen once. This sequence was found in a female donor with multiple sclerosis, enrolled in a pregnancy study. Source: CD8+ T cells from peripheral blood mononuclear cells, taken in the third trimester of pregnancy.

CDR3 in amino acids: CASSSSPGTGFYEQYF. Written as DNA, the CDR3 is TGTGCCAGCAGTTCTTCTCCCGGGACAGGGTTCTACGAGCAGTACTTC. The chain combines TRBV27 with TRBJ2-7; 9 nucleotides agree with TRBD1. From germline, CDR1 is MNHEY and CDR2 SMNVEV (reference sequence). With V trimmed by 4 bases and J by 3 bases, 10 bases remained unmatched. The CDR3 runs to 16 residues.